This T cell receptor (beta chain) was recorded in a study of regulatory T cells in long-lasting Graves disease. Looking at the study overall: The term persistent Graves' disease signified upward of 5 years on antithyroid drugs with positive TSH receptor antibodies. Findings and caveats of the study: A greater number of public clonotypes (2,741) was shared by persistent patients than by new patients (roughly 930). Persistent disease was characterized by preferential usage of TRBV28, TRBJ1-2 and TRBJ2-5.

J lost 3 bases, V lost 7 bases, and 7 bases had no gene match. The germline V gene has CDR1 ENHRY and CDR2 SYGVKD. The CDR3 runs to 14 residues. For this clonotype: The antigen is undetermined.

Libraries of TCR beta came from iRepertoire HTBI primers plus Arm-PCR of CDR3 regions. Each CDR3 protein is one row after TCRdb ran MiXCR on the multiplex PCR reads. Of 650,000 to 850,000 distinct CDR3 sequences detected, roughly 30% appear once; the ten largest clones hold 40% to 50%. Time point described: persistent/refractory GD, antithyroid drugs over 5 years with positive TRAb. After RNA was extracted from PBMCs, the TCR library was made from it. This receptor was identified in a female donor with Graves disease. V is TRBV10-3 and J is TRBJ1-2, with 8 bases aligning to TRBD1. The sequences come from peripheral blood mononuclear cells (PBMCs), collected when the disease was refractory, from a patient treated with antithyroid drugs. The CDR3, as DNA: TGTGCCATCACTCAGGGGGCGACCGACTATGGCTACACCTTC. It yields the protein CAITQGATDYGYTF.